This section outlines one T cell receptor (beta chain) sequence together with its context. Its antigen is unknown. The sample originates from a study of radiation and T cells in renal cell carcinoma. About the research overall: Nephrectomy followed 15 Gy stereotactic body radiation by 4 weeks. Overall study findings and caveats: Without pretreatment biopsies, baseline tumor clonotype presence was undetermined. From baseline, blood top tumor clonotypes peaked at 2 weeks post-radiation.

Time point given: blood 2 weeks post-SBRT. Treatment specified: 15 Gy SBRT to primary tumor, nephrectomy 4 weeks later. The repertoire was sequenced with immunoSEQ multiplex PCR; TCRdb's copy has only in-frame clones and lacks some. Of fewer than 90,000 clones in the sample, 65% to 90% are singletons; the top ten hold 20% to 25%. The trim removed 4 bases at V and 5 bases at J, leaving 11 bases unmatched. CDR3 length equals 17 residues. Germline-derived CDR1 and CDR2 are MNHNS and SASEGT. The V gene is TRBV6-1, the J gene TRBJ1-4, with 9 bases fitting TRBD1. Sequencing used blood, obtained from a patient whose treatment included radiotherapy and nephrectomy. The receptor comes from a woman in her 50s with renal cell carcinoma. CDR3 sequence: CASSGGQGLGMNEKLFF. The CDR3, as DNA: TGTGCCAGCAGTGGAGGACAGGGGTTGGGAATGAATGAAAAACTGTTTTTT.